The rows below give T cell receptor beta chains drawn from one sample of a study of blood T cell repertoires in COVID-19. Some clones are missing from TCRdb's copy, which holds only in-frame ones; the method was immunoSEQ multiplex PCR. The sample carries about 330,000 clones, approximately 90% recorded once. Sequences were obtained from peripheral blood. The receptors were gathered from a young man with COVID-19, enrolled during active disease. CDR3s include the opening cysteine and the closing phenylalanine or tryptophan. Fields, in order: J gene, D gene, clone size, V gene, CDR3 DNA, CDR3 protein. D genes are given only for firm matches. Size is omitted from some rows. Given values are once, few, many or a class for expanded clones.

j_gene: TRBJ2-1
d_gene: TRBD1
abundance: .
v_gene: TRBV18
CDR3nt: TGTGCCAGCTCACCGCTGACAGGGGTCAATGAGCAGTTCTTC
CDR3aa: CASSPLTGVNEQFF

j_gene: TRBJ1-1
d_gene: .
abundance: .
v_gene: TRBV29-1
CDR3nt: TGCAGCGCCCCAGTTTACACTGAAGCTTTCTTT
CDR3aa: CSAPVYTEAFF

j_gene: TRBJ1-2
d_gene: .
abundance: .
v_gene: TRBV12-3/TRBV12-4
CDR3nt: TGTGCCAGCAGTTTAGTGAGTAACTATGGCTACACCTTC
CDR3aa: CASSLVSNYGYTF

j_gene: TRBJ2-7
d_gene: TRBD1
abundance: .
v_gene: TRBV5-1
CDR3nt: TGCGCCAGCAGCTTGGCGATGGGACAGTCCGGGGAGCAGTACTTC
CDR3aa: CASSLAMGQSGEQYF

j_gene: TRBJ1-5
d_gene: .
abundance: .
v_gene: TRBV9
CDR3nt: TGTGCCAGCAGCGTACGGGATAGCAATCAGCCCCAGCATTTT
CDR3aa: CASSVRDSNQPQHF

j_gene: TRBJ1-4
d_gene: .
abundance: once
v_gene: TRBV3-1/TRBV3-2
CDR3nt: TGTGCCAGCAGCCAGGTTAACGAGGCAACTAATGAAAAACTGTTTTTT
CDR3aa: CASSQVNEATNEKLFF

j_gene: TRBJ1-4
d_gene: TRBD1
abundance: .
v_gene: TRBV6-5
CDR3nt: TGTGCCAGCAGTTACTCGGGACAGGGAGGAAAACTGTTTTTT
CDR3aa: CASSYSGQGGKLFF

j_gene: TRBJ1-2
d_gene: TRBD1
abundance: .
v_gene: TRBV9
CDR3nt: TGTGCCAGCAGCGTAGATCCCTTGACAGGGGGCGGCTTGGGCTACACCTTC
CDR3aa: CASSVDPLTGGGLGYTF

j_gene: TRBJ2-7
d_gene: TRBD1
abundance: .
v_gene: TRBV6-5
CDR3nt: TGTGCCAGCAGACCCGGGACAGACTTCTACGAGCAGTACTTC
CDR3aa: CASRPGTDFYEQYF

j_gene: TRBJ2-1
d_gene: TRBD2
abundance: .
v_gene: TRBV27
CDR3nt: TGTGCCAGCAGTCAACTAGCGGGAGGCATTGAGCAGTTCTTC
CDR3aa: CASSQLAGGIEQFF

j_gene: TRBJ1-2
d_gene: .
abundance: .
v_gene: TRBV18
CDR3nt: TGTGCCAGCTCACCGGGGAGTCAGGGAGGCGGGATGAACTATGGCTACACCTTC
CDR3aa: CASSPGSQGGGMNYGYTF

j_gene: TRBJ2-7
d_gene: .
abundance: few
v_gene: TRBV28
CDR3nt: TGTGCCAGCAGTTCCGACGTACCGGGGGTCTACGAGCAGTACTTC
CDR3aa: CASSSDVPGVYEQYF

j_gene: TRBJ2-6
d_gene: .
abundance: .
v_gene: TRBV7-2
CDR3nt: TGTGCCAGCACGAGGGTGGGGTACTCTGGGGCCAACGTCCTGACTTTC
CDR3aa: CASTRVGYSGANVLTF

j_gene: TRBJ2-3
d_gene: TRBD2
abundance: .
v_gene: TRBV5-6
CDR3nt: TGTGCCAGCACCCGACTAGCGGTATCAGATACGCAGTATTTT
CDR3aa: CASTRLAVSDTQYF

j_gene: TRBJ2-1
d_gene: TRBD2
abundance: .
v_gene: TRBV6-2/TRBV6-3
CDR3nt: TGTGCCAGCAGTTCGCCCCCCCCAAGCGGGGGAGGGGAGCAGTTCTTC
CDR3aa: CASSSPPPSGGGEQFF

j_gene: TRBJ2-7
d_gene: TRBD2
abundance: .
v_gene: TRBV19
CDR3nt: TGTGCCAGTAGTCTTAGCGGGGGGACCTACGAGCAGTACTTC
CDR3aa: CASSLSGGTYEQYF

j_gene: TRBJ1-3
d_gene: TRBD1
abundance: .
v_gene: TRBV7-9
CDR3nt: TGTGCCAGCAGCCTCGGACAGGGTGAGGGCACCATATATTTT
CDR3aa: CASSLGQGEGTIYF

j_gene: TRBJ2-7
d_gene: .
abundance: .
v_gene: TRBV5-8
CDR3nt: TGTGCCAGCAGCTCTCCTTCAGGGATTTGGTACGAGCAGTACTTC
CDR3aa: CASSSPSGIWYEQYF

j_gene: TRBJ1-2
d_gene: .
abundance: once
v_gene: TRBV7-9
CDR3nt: TGTGCCAGCAGCTTAGCGGCGGGGGGAACGTATGGCTACACCTTC
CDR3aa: CASSLAAGGTYGYTF

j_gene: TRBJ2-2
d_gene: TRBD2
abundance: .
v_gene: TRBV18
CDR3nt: TGTGCCAGCTCACCCGGACTAGCGGGAGTCACCGGGGAGCTGTTTTTT
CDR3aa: CASSPGLAGVTGELFF

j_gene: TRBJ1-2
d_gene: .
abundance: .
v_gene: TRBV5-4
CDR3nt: TGTGCCAGCAGCGACACAGGCTATGGCTACACCTTC
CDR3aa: CASSDTGYGYTF

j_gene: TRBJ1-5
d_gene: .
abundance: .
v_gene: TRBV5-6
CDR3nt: TGTGCCAGCAGCTCCTGGACGGGGATAGATGGCAATCAGCCCCAGCATTTT
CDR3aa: CASSSWTGIDGNQPQHF

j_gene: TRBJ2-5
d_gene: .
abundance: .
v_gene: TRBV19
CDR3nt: TGTGCCAGTAGTGTCGAAGAGACCCAGTACTTC
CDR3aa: CASSVEETQYF

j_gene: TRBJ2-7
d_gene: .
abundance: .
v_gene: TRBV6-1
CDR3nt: TGTGCCAGCAGTGATAGCGGGACAGTTCCCTACGAGCAGTACTTC
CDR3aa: CASSDSGTVPYEQYF

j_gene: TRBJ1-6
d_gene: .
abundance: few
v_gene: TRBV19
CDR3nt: TGTGCCAGTAGTGTCCGGGTCGAGGGTAATTCACCCCTCCACTTT
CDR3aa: CASSVRVEGNSPLHF

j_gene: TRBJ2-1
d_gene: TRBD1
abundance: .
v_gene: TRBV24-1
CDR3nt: TGTGCCACCAGTGCCACCGACAGGGATGGAGGCAATGAGCAGTTCTTC
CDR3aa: CATSATDRDGGNEQFF

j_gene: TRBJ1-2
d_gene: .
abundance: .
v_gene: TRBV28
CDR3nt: TGTGCCAGCAGTTTAGCCCACGGTCTAGGCGGCTACACCTTC
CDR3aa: CASSLAHGLGGYTF

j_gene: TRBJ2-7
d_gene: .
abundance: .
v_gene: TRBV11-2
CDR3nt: TGTGCCAGCAGCTTTCAGACATACAAGCAGTACTTC
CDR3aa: CASSFQTYKQYF

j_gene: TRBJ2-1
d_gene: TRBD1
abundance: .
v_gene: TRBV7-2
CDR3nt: TGTGCCAGCAGCTTATTTGGGACAGGTTCGGGTGAGCAGTTCTTC
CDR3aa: CASSLFGTGSGEQFF

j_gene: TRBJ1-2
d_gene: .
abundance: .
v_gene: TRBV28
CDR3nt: TGTGCCAGCAGTTTGCTCGGTTATGGCTACACCTTC
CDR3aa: CASSLLGYGYTF

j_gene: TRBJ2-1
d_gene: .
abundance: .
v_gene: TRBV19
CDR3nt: TGTGCCAGTAGCCTAGACAGGAGCTCCTACAATGAGCAGTTCTTC
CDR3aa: CASSLDRSSYNEQFF

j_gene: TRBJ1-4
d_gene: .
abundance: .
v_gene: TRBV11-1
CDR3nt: TGTGCCAGCAGCTGGGAACGAGGGAGCGGTGAAAAACTGTTTTTT
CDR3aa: CASSWERGSGEKLFF

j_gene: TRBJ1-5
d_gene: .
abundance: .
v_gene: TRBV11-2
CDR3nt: TGTGCCAGCAGCTTCGACAGCTATAGCAATCAGCCCCAGCATTTT
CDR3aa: CASSFDSYSNQPQHF

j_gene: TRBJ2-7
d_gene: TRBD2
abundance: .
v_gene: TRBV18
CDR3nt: TGTGCCAGCTCACCACCCTCGGGACTAGTTTACGAGCAGTACTTC
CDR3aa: CASSPPSGLVYEQYF

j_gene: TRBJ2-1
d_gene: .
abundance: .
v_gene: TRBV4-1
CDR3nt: TGCGCCAGCAGCCTCCAACTAGGGTTTACTGAGCAGTTCTTC
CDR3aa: CASSLQLGFTEQFF

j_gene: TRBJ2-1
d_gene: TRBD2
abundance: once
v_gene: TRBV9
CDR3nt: TGTGCCAGCAGCATTGGGACTAGCGGGGGGGACAACAATGAGCAGTTCTTC
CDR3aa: CASSIGTSGGDNNEQFF

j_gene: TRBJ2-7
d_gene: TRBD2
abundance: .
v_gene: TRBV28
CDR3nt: TGTGCCAGCGGGTTCCTTGGGACTAGCGGGAGCTACGAGCAGTACTTC
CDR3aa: CASGFLGTSGSYEQYF

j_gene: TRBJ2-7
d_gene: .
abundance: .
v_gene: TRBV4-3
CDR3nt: TGCGCCAGCAGCCAAGGTATAACGGGAGTAGTTGGTTCCGAGCAGTACTTC
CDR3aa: CASSQGITGVVGSEQYF

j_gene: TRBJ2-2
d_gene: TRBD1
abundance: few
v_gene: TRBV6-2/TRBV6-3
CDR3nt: TGTGCCAGCAGTACCCCTAGGACAGGGGGCGAGGCCGGGGAGCTGTTTTTT
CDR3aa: CASSTPRTGGEAGELFF

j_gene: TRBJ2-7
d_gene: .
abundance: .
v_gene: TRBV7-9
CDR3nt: TGTGCCAGCAGCTTAGGAGAGGTTGACGAGCAGTACTTC
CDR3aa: CASSLGEVDEQYF

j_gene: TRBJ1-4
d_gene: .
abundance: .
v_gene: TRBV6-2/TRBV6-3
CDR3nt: TGTGCCAGCAGTTACGTCAGGGGCGGTGAAAAACTGTTTTTT
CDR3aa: CASSYVRGGEKLFF

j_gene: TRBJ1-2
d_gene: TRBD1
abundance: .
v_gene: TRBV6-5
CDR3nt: TGTGCCAGCACCCAACAGGGGGGACGGTATGGCTACACCTTC
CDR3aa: CASTQQGGRYGYTF

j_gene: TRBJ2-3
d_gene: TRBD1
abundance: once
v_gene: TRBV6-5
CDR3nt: TGTGCCAGTCGTTCCGGGACAGGGGCAGATACGCAGTATTTT
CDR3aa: CASRSGTGADTQYF

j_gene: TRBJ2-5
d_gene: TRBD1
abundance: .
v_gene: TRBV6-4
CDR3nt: TGTGCCAGCAGTCGACTCAGGGACAGGAGGGAAGAGACCCAGTACTTC
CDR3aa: CASSRLRDRREETQYF

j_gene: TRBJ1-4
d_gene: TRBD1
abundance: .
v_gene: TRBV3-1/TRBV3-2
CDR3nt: TGTGCCAGCAGTCATTCGACAGGGTATAAGGAACTGTTTTTT
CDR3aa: CASSHSTGYKELFF

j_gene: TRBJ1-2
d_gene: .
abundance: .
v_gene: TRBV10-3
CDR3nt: TGTGCCATCAAGGCAGGGGAGGGTCCTAACTATGGCTACACCTTC
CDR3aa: CAIKAGEGPNYGYTF

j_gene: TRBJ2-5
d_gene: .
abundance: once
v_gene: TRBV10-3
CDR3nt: TGTGCCATCAGTGGGGGCCAAAGGGGCCAAGAGACCCAGTACTTC
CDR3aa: CAISGGQRGQETQYF